Following are 26 T cell receptor beta chains from one sample sequenced in a study of T cells in localized non-small cell lung cancer. The table came from immunoSEQ multiplex PCR; TCRdb's copy has only in-frame clones and leaves some out. The profile shows fewer than 45,000 clones, around 87% of them singletons. Here the sequenced sample was peripheral blood, taken before any cancer treatment. The receptors here all came from a woman between 18 and 55 years old with stage III lung adenocarcinoma.

The V call is TRBV4-1, the J call TRBJ2-7, with D possibly called TRBD1 or TRBD2 (5 bases each). The V end was cut by 3 bases, the J end by 2 bases, with 11 bases between. Germline V CDR1 and CDR2: MGHRA, YSYEKL. This CDR3 spans 14 amino acids. CDR3 coding DNA: TGCGCCAGCAGCCAGGGGGTAGGCACCTACGAGCAGTACTTC. Translated: CASSQGVGTYEQYF.

The chain is built from TRBV6-5 and TRBJ1-1; D call uncertain. V lost 3 bases, J lost 1 base, and 6 bases lay in between. The germline V gene has CDR1 MNHEY and CDR2 SVGAGI. This CDR3 contains 13 residues. The CDR3, as DNA: TGTGCCAGCAGTTATTGGGGGAACACTGAAGCTTTCTTT. This translates into CASSYWGNTEAFF.

The V gene is TRBV6-1, the J gene TRBJ2-2, with D unresolved. Germline loops: CDR1 MNHNS, CDR2 SASEGT. Trimming pared 2 bases from V and 3 bases from J, leaving 7 bases between. The CDR3 is 14 residues long. The CDR3 is CASSESLYTGELFF. The CDR3 nucleotides are TGTGCCAGCAGTGAATCCTTATACACCGGGGAGCTGTTTTTT.

This sequence joins TRBV18 and TRBJ2-7, with D perhaps matching TRBD1 (6 bases). Trimming pared 0 bases from V and 6 bases from J, leaving 18 bases between. The CDR3 runs to 16 residues. Germline CDR1 reads KGHSH; CDR2 reads LQKENI. CDR3 in amino acids: CASSPPSGQGSFEQYF. CDR3 DNA: TGTGCCAGCTCACCACCCTCGGGACAAGGCTCTTTCGAGCAGTACTTC. Supplemented by reference TRBV18 and TRBJ2-7, the full variable domain reads NAGVMQNPRHLVRRRGQEARLRCSPMKGHSHVYWYRQLPEEGLKFMVYLQKENIIDESGMPKERFSAEFPKEGPSILRIQQVVRGDSAAYFCASSPPSGQGSFEQYFGPGTRLTVT.

This clone came up once. This chain links TRBV7-8 with TRBJ1-1; D unresolved. The CDR3 is 13 residues long. Per the germline V gene, CDR1 is SGHVS and CDR2 is FQNEAQ. V was clipped by 4 bases and J by 1 base, with 7 bases between them. As DNA, the CDR3 is TGTGCCAGCAGCTCGTATGAGAACACTGAAGCTTTCTTT. Residues: CASSSYENTEAFF.

The chain has TRBV2 and TRBJ1-2, with 10 bases matching TRBD1. V was clipped by 6 bases and J by 4 bases; unmatched bases: 11. This CDR3 is 16 amino acids long. Germline-derived CDR1 and CDR2 are SNHLY and FYNNEI. DNA of the CDR3: TGTGCCAGCAGCCGCGGGACAGGGGACCCTCCCTATGGCTACACCTTC. It translates to CASSRGTGDPPYGYTF.

V and J are TRBV5-1 and TRBJ1-1; 7 bases match TRBD1. The V and J ends lost 4 bases and 5 bases, in that order; junction bases with no gene match: 14. This CDR3 is built from 16 residues. Looked up from germline, CDR1 is SGHRS and CDR2 is YFSETQ. CDR3 DNA sequence: TGCGCCAGCAGCCCCTCGACAGGGTTGGCTTATACTGAAGCTTTCTTT. Encoded protein: CASSPSTGLAYTEAFF.

The rearrangement joins TRBV9 to TRBJ1-2; perhaps TRBD1 as D (5 bases). V lost 0 bases and J lost 5, with 14 bases in between. The CDR3 is made up of 15 amino acids. Looked up from germline, CDR1 is SGDLS and CDR2 is YYNGEE. The CDR3 sequence: CASSVVGDSRYGYTF. The CDR3 bases are TGTGCCAGCAGCGTAGTTGGGGACTCGAGGTATGGCTACACCTTC.

The chain couples TRBV4-1 to TRBJ1-4, with D unresolved. V gave up 4 bases and J gave up 0 bases, with 12 bases separating them. Germline values: CDR1 MGHRA, CDR2 YSYEKL. The CDR3 is 16 residues long. CDR3 nucleotides: TGCGCCAGCAGCCGGTTAAGGGCCTCAACTAATGAAAAACTGTTTTTT. The encoded protein is CASSRLRASTNEKLFF.

The V and J genes are TRBV7-2 and TRBJ1-1, with a weak D call TRBD1 (6 bases). Germline lookup yields CDR1 SGHTA and CDR2 FQGNSA. Trimming removed 6 bases at V and 7 bases at J, with 18 bases between. This CDR3 region has 14 residues. The CDR3 reads CASSPEQGVVEAFF. The CDR3 bases are TGTGCCAGCAGTCCTGAACAGGGTGTTGTTGAAGCTTTCTTT. Variable domain in full (rest from reference TRBV7-2 and TRBJ1-1): GAGVSQSPSNKVTEKGKDVELRCDPISGHTALYWYRQSLGQGLEFLIYFQGNSAPDKSGLPSDRFSAERTGGSVSTLTIQRTQQEDSAVYLCASSPEQGVVEAFFGQGTRLTVV.

V gene TRBV5-1 combines with J gene TRBJ2-3; the D is unclear. V lost 0 bases, J lost 4 bases, and 6 bases lay in between. CDR1 is SGHRS, CDR2 YFSETQ, per germline. The CDR3 is 13 amino acids. The CDR3 DNA follows: TGCGCCAGCAGCTTGGACCTGCCAGATACGCAGTATTTT. This gives the protein CASSLDLPDTQYF.

CDR3 nucleotide sequence: TGTGCCAGCAGTCGCCAGGGGGGGTCCTACGAGCAGTACTTC. It encodes CASSRQGGSYEQYF. The rearrangement links TRBV6-6 to TRBJ2-7; D tentatively fits TRBD1 or TRBD2 (7 bases each). Trimming pared 5 bases from V and 1 base from J, leaving 12 bases between. The CDR3 has 14 amino acids. Germline values: CDR1 MNHNY, CDR2 SVGAGI (reference sequence).

The chain carries TRBV18 and TRBJ1-1; possible D gene TRBD1, 5 bases. Per the germline V gene, CDR1 is KGHSH and CDR2 is LQKENI. Trimming pared 3 bases from V and 0 bases from J, leaving 11 bases between. The CDR3 loop spans 15 amino acids. The CDR3 nucleotides read TGTGCCAGCTCACCCCCGGGGGGGATGAACACTGAAGCTTTCTTT. Translated: CASSPPGGMNTEAFF.

With respect to this clone: This specimen includes other DNA sequences encoding the same CDR3. This chain joins TRBV27 and TRBJ2-3; 8 positions agree with TRBD1. V was clipped by 4 bases and J by 0 bases; unmatched bases: 3. CDR1 and CDR2 from the germline V gene are MNHEY and SMNVEV (reference sequence). The CDR3 runs 15 residues. DNA for the CDR3: TGTGCCAGCAGTTCGGGACAGGCAAGCACAGATACGCAGTATTTT. Its translation is CASSSGQASTDTQYF.

The rearrangement joins TRBV27 to TRBJ2-1; D possibly matches TRBD1 or TRBD2 (7 bases each). The CDR3 runs 13 residues. Germline-derived CDR1 and CDR2 are MNHEY and SMNVEV (reference sequence). Between the trimmed V and J ends, which lost 5 bases and 7 bases, there was a span of 12 bases. The CDR3: CASSGRDSNEQFF. CDR3 bases: TGTGCCAGCAGTGGGAGGGACAGTAATGAGCAGTTCTTC.

The chain couples TRBV2 to TRBJ1-3, with TRBD1 as a possible D gene (5 bases). The CDR3 covers 14 residues. Trimming removed 6 bases at V and 4 bases at J, with 13 bases between. The germline CDR1 and CDR2 sequences are SNHLY and FYNNEI. CDR3 DNA sequence: TGTGCCAGCAGGGGGCCTAACTTGGGAAACACCATATATTTT. The encoded protein is CASRGPNLGNTIYF.

A few counts support this clone. The chain has TRBV5-1 and TRBJ2-7; 8 bases fit TRBD1. The CDR3 loop spans 15 amino acids. The germline V gene has CDR1 SGHRS and CDR2 YFSETQ. Trimming removed 0 bases from V and 7 bases from J; junction bases left unmatched: 9. Written as DNA, the CDR3 is TGCGCCAGCAGCTTGGAGGGCCAGGGGGCGCGGGAGCAGTACTTC. This sequence encodes CASSLEGQGAREQYF.

In nucleotides, the CDR3 is TGTGCCTGGAGTGTTTTTCAGGGGAGGGCTTTCTTT. Its protein is CAWSVFQGRAFF. The gene calls are TRBV30 and TRBJ1-1; TRBD1 might be the D (6 bases). This CDR3 region has 12 residues. Trimming shortened V by 0 bases and J by 11 bases, and 13 bases separated the two germline ends. The V gene's germline CDR1 is GTSNPN and CDR2 SVGIG (reference sequence).

The V and J genes are TRBV12-5 and TRBJ2-2, with D perhaps given as TRBD1 or TRBD2 (6 bases each). The CDR3 is made up of 16 amino acids. Trimming took off 2 bases at V and 4 bases at J, with 14 bases between the two ends. Per the germline V gene, CDR1 is LGHNT and CDR2 is FRNRAP. The CDR3 spells CASGLPRGVSTGELFF. CDR3 bases: TGTGCTAGTGGTTTGCCGAGGGGGGTGAGCACCGGGGAGCTGTTTTTT.

This clone was seen a handful of times. The V and J genes are TRBV19 and TRBJ2-4, with no clear D. The CDR3 totals 12 residues. The V gene's germline CDR1 is LNHDA and CDR2 SQIVND (reference sequence). V shed 7 bases and J shed 6 bases, with 10 bases lying between them. CDR3 sequence: CASTSDGNIQYF. The CDR3 bases are TGTGCCAGTACCTCGGACGGAAACATTCAGTACTTC. The whole variable domain, filled in from reference TRBV19 and TRBJ2-4, reads DGGITQSPKYLFRKEGQNVTLSCEQNLNHDAMYWYRQDPGQGLRLIYYSQIVNDFQKGDIAEGYSVSREKKESFPLTVTSAQKNPTAFYLCASTSDGNIQYFGAGTRLSVL.

The chain carries TRBV6-6 and TRBJ2-7; D may be TRBD1 (6 bases). V lost 6 bases, J lost 7 bases, and 10 bases lay in between. The V gene's germline CDR1 is MNHNY and CDR2 SVGAGI (reference sequence). The CDR3 is 11 residues long. CDR3 sequence reads: CASSTTGEQYF. DNA of the CDR3: TGTGCCAGCAGCACAACAGGGGAGCAGTACTTC.

This chain links TRBV19 with TRBJ1-5; maybe TRBD1 (6 bases). CDR1 LNHDA and CDR2 SQIVND come from the germline V gene (reference sequence). The CDR3 is made up of 14 amino acids. V lost 2 bases and J lost 6, with 11 bases in between. The CDR3: CASSIYRDGQPQHF. CDR3 coding DNA: TGTGCCAGTAGTATATACAGGGATGGTCAGCCCCAGCATTTT.

V gene TRBV30 combines with J gene TRBJ1-5; D might be TRBD1 (6 bases). Per the germline V gene, CDR1 is GTSNPN and CDR2 is SVGIG (reference sequence). Trimming took off 2 bases at V and 4 bases at J, with 9 bases between the two ends. The CDR3 consists of 13 residues. CDR3 sequence (DNA): TGTGCCTGGAGTAACAGGGTTAATCAGCCCCAGCATTTT. This gives the protein CAWSNRVNQPQHF.

The chain has TRBV29-1 and TRBJ2-1; no firm D call. V was cut by 4 bases and J by 5 bases, with 12 bases left in between. Per germline, CDR1 SQVTM and CDR2 ANQGSEA. CDR3 length: 13 amino acids. The CDR3 here is CSVVNTPNNEQFF. As DNA, the CDR3 is TGCAGCGTTGTAAACACGCCAAACAATGAGCAGTTCTTC.

J is TRBJ1-1 and V is TRBV5-1, with a tentative D call TRBD1 (6 bases). The germline gives CDR1 SGHRS, CDR2 YFSETQ. The CDR3 covers 14 residues. Trimming took off 4 bases at V and 4 bases at J, with 14 bases between the two ends. Here the CDR3 DNA reads TGCGCCAGCAGCCTGGTGGAGGGGGGCACTGAAGCTTTCTTT. Encoded protein: CASSLVEGGTEAFF.

The chain couples TRBV4-2 to TRBJ2-2; D remains ambiguous. The ends were cut back, 4 bases at V and 5 bases at J, with 17 bases in the middle. Germline lookup yields CDR1 LGHNA and CDR2 YNFKEQ. The CDR3 consists of 16 residues. The CDR3 DNA reads as TGTGCCAGCAGCCGAGGCCGGCAATGGGCAACCGGGGAGCTGTTTTTT. Its protein is CASSRGRQWATGELFF.